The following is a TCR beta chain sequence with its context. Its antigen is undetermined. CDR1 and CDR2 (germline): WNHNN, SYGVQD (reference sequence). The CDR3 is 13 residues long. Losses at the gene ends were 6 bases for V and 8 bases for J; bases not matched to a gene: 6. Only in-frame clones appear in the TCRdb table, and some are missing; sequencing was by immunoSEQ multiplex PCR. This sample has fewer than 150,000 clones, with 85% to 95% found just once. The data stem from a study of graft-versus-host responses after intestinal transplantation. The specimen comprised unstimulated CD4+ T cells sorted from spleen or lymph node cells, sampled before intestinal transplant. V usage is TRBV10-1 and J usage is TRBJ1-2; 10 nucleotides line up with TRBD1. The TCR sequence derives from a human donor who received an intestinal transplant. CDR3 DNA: TGCGCCAGCAGCCGGGACAGGGGACGAGGCTACACCTTC. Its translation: CASSRDRGRGYTF.